The following is a T cell receptor (beta chain) sequence with its context. Antigen specificity is unknown. Looked up from germline, CDR1 is SEHNR and CDR2 is FQNEAQ (reference sequence). This CDR3 comprises 15 residues. This entry belongs to a study of monozygotic twins with inflammatory bowel disease. Study findings and constraints: Lower TCRbeta diversity (inverse Simpson) was seen in IBD patients than in healthy co-twins. For IBD, no single strong associated signal or clonotype was supported.

TCRdb derives one entry per CDR3 protein from the 5' RACE reads, leaving out DNA. In total, the table holds 150,000 to 200,000 distinct CDR3 sequences. V usage is TRBV7-9 and J usage is TRBJ2-7. Sequenced sample: blood. The origin of this receptor is a human donor with ulcerative colitis or Crohn's disease, or a healthy co-twin of an affected twin (not recorded which). The CDR3: CASSRGVGGPYEQYF.